This T cell receptor (beta chain) appears in the sequencing data of a study of control samples from healthy donors and cancer patients. V dropped 4 bases and J dropped 8 bases, with 14 bases sitting between them. The CDR3 consists of 13 residues. Germline assignment: CDR1 SNHLY and CDR2 FYNNEI. The repertoire was sequenced with immunoSEQ multiplex PCR; TCRdb's copy has only in-frame clones and lacks some. The table lists about 51,000 clones, 89% of them singletons, with around 1.4% in the top ten. The TCR originated in a man aged 40-50 years with colorectal cancer. Sequencing was performed on PBMCs. This chain uses TRBV2 with TRBJ1-2; D not resolved. The CDR3 is CASSGAAQRGYTF. The DNA of the CDR3 is TGTGCCAGCAGTGGGGCAGCCCAGAGAGGCTACACCTTC.